The sequence of this TCR beta chain was determined in a study of cytomegalovirus exposure and HLA in healthy donors (TCRdb year 2017). Broadly, across the study: The 500 to 800 repertoires of the first cohort and the roughly 120 validation repertoires were produced on the same platform, according to a later analysis. The study aimed to test whether cataloging public T cell receptors could reveal signatures of past pathogen exposure. In addition to the first cohort of 650 to 800 subjects, a separate validation cohort of approximately 120 different subjects was used. To predict cytomegalovirus infection status, the study brought together high-throughput TCR immunosequencing, statistical association of individual TCRs with disease status, and machine learning.

General study outcomes and caveats: A few of the identified cytomegalovirus-associated TCR beta chains were confirmed in vitro to be specific for cytomegalovirus antigens. Most TCR sequences were seen in very few donors, while some public TCRs were found in many individuals. A total of roughly 160 TCR beta chains were listed by the study as associated with cytomegalovirus. The classifier was reported to diagnose cytomegalovirus status with high specificity and sensitivity in both the original cohort and the validation cohort. According to the authors, the approach could potentially be generalized to other disease states and immunological phenotypes. All 120 or so repertoires were used to score co-occurrence in the validation cohort in a later analysis, because that analysis had no HLA typing for the cohort. A later analysis found that TCRs clustered in the first cohort also tended to co-occur in the 95 to 150 validation repertoires, with 94% of cluster scores above 0.

Library preparation was by the immunoSEQ multiplex PCR assay. The original methods were these. A statistical classification framework was developed to diagnose cytomegalovirus status using the catalog of TCR beta chain sequences. TCRdb carries this immuneACCESS record with in-frame sequences only. Its versions omit some clonotypes, under half of them owing to an unresolved V gene in the studies checked, with the rest unexplained. Clonal size and the V and J genes are those of that table, whereas D and trimming came from the DNA. The sample table records roughly 130,000 clones; 80% to 90% of these occur just once. The ten largest clones represent over 9% of the sample. On this clone: No antigen is known for it. The input lacks base qualities; no much larger clone sits a single base away.

The germline V gene encodes CDR1 SGHDT and CDR2 YYEEEE. The CDR3 has 14 amino acids, counting the end cysteine and phenylalanine. Only the CDR3 DNA is retained, 42 bases long and in frame from the first base. Germline trimming amounts to 5 bases on V and 3 bases on J, with 7 as the count of junction bases outside the gene matches. The donors belonged to the validation cohort of 120 subjects, which was separate from the approximately 610-subject first cohort. The chain joins TRBV5-6 to TRBJ2-7; a stretch of 8 junction bases matches TRBD1. This TCR came from a woman aged 18-29 years in good health and CMV-seropositive. The sample consisted of PBMCs. The DNA sequence reads TGTGCCAGCAGGTCGGGACAGGTGAGCTACGAGCAGTACTTC. Its product reads: CASRSGQVSYEQYF. The full variable domain, with segments outside the CDR3 supplied by the reference TRBV5-6 and TRBJ2-7 proteins, appears as DAGVTQSPTHLIKTRGQQVTLRCSPKSGHDTVSWYQQALGQGPQFIFQYYEEEERQRGNFPDRFSGHQFPNYSSELNVNALLLGDSALYLCASRSGQVSYEQYFGPGTRLTVT.